The 9 T cell receptor beta chains given below trace back to one sample, sequenced in a study of early T cells in non-severe SARS-CoV-2 infection. TCRdb processed the 5' RACE reads anew with MiXCR; each CDR3 protein has one entry. The data contain over 80,000 distinct CDR3 sequences, roughly 13% of them singletons. Sample: whole blood. The receptor set was obtained from an adult who was a healthcare worker with PCR-confirmed SARS-CoV-2 infection or an uninfected control (not recorded which).

This clonotype has a handful of counts. This chain connects TRBV18 to TRBJ2-1, with TRBD2 identical over 7 bases. After removal of 4 bases from V and 4 bases from J, the junction contained 4 bases not matched to a gene. The CDR3 extends over 14 amino acids. The germline gives CDR1 KGHSH, CDR2 LQKENI. The CDR3 region has the DNA TGTGCCAGCTCACGGGGGAGGGAATACAATGAGCAGTTCTTC. This codes for CASSRGREYNEQFF.

The chain links TRBV28 to TRBJ2-7, with D tentatively TRBD1 (6 bases). The CDR3 consists of 13 residues. Germline V gene sequence: CDR1 MDHEN, CDR2 SYDVKM. V lost 5 bases and J 3 bases, leaving 11 bases between the germline ends. The CDR3 sequence is CASSDGQLYEQYF. For the CDR3, the DNA is TGTGCCAGCAGTGACGGACAGCTCTACGAGCAGTACTTC.

This clonotype was seen ten or more times. This sequence joins TRBV5-6 and TRBJ2-7; the D gene is possibly TRBD2 (6 bases). The germline V gene encodes CDR1 SGHDT and CDR2 YYEEEE. CDR3 length: 15 residues. Trimming removed 6 bases from V and 2 bases from J, with 18 bases in between. This CDR3 reads CASNPRGGRPYEQYF. The DNA for the CDR3 is TGTGCCAGCAACCCCCGAGGAGGGCGCCCCTACGAGCAGTACTTC.

The V and J genes are TRBV5-4 and TRBJ2-1; 8 bases agree with TRBD1. The CDR3 has 14 residues. Trimming at V came to 0 bases and at J to 8 bases, leaving 4 bases not matched to a gene. In germline, CDR1 is SGHNT, CDR2 YYREEE (reference sequence). The CDR3 spells CASSLAGGMDEQFF. The DNA for the CDR3 is TGTGCCAGCAGCTTGGCAGGGGGCATGGATGAGCAGTTCTTC.

This clonotype was observed many times. The V gene is TRBV7-3, the J gene TRBJ1-1; D uncertain. Germline V gene sequence: CDR1 SGHTA, CDR2 FQGTGA. This CDR3 contains 13 residues. Trimming removed 1 base from V and 1 base from J, with 4 bases in between. The chain's CDR3 is CASSLMKNTEAFF. DNA for the CDR3: TGTGCCAGCAGCTTAATGAAGAACACTGAAGCTTTCTTT.

The chain recombines TRBV29-1 with TRBJ2-5; 8 nucleotides align to TRBD1. V lost 8 bases, J lost 4 bases, and 6 bases stayed unmatched. The CDR3 has 12 residues. The germline gives CDR1 SQVTM, CDR2 ANQGSEA. The CDR3: CSIQGAGETQYF. The DNA for the CDR3 is TGCAGCATTCAGGGGGCTGGAGAGACCCAGTACTTC.

This clonotype was recorded a few times. The rearrangement uses TRBV7-6 and TRBJ1-6; D remains unclear. V lost 5 bases and J 6 bases, leaving 17 bases between the germline ends. Germline V CDR1 and CDR2: SGHVS, FNYEAQ. The CDR3 contains 16 residues. Here the CDR3 DNA reads TGTGCCAGCAGCCGCGTCGCGGGTGAACTTAATTCACCCCTCCACTTT. It specifies CASSRVAGELNSPLHF.

V and J are TRBV10-3 and TRBJ2-7; no clear D. Trimming pared 5 bases from V and 2 bases from J, leaving 10 bases between. Germline V CDR1 and CDR2: ENHRY, SYGVKD. This CDR3 has 13 residues. CDR3 sequence reads: CAISTEIPYEQYF. Here the CDR3 DNA reads TGTGCCATCAGTACGGAAATACCCTACGAGCAGTACTTC.

The sample holds many counts of this clonotype. V and J are TRBV7-8 and TRBJ1-1, with no clear D. Trimming removed 6 bases from V and 1 base from J, with 6 bases in between. The CDR3 runs to 12 residues. Germline assignment: CDR1 SGHVS and CDR2 FQNEAQ. This chain's CDR3 is CASSRTNTEAFF. The CDR3 DNA follows: TGTGCCAGCAGTCGGACGAACACTGAAGCTTTCTTT.